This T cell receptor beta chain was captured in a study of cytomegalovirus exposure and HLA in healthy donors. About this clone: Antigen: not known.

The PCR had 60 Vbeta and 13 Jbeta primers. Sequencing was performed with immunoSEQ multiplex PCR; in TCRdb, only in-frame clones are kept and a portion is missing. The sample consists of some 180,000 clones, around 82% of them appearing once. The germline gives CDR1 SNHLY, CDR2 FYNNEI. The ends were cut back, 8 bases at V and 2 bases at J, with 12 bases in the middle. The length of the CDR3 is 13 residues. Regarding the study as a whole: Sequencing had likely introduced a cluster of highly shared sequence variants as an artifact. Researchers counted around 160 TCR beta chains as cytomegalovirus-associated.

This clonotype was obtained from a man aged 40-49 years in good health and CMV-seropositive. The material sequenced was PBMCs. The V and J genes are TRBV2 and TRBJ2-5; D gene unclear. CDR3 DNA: TGTGCCAGCTCTCAACGAGCTCAAGAGACCCAGTACTTC. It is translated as CASSQRAQETQYF.